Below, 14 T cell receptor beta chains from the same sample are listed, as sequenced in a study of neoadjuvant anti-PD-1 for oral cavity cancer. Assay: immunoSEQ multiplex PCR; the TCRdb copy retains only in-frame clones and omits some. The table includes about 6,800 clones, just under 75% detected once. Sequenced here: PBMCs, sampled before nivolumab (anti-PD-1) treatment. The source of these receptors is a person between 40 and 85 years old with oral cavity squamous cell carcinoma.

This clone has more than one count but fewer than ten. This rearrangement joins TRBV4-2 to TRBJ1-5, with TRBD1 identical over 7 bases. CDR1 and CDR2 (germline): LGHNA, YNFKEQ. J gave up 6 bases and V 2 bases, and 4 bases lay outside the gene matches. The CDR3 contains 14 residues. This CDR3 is CASSQYRGGQPQHF. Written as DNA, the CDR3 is TGTGCCAGCAGCCAATACAGGGGAGGTCAGCCCCAGCATTTT.

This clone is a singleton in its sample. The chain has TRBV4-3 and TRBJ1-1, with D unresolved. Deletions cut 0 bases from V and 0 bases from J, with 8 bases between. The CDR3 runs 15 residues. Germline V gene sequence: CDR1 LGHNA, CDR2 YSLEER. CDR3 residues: CASSQDFIMNTEAFF. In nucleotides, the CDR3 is TGCGCCAGCAGCCAAGACTTCATTATGAACACTGAAGCTTTCTTT.

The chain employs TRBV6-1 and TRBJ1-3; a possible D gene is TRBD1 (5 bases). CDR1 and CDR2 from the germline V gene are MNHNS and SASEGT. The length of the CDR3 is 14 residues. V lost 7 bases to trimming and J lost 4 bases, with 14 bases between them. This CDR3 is CASTTGLSGNTIYF. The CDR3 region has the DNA TGTGCCAGCACGACGGGGCTCTCGGGAAACACCATATATTTT.

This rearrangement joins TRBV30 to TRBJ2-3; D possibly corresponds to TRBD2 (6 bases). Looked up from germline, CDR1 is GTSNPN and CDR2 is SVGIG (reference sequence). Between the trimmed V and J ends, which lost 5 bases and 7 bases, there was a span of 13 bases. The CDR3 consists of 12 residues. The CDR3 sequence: CAWSREVHTQYF. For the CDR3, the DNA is TGTGCCTGGTCTAGGGAGGTCCATACGCAGTATTTT.

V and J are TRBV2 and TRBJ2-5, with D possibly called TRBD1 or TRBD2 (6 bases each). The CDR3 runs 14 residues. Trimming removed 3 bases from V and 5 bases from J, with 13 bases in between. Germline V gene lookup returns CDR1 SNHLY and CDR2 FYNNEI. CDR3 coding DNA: TGTGCCAGCAGTGACGGAGGGGGTTTGGAGACCCAGTACTTC. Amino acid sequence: CASSDGGGLETQYF. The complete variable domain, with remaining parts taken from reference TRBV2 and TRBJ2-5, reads EPEVTQTPSHQVTQMGQEVILRCVPISNHLYFYWYRQILGQKVEFLVSFYNNEISEKSEIFDDQFSVERPDGSNFTLKIRSTKLEDSAMYFCASSDGGGLETQYFGPGTRLLVL.

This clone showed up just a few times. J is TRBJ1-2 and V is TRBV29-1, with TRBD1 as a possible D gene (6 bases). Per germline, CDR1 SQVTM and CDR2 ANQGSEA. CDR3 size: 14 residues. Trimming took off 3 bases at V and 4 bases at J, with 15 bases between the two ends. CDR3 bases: TGCAGCGTTGACCCGGGCAGGGGTGGCTATGGCTACACCTTC. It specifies CSVDPGRGGYGYTF.

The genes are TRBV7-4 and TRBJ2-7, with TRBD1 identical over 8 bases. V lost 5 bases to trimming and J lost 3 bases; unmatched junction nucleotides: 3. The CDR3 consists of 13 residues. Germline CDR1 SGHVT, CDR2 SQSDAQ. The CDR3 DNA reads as TGTGCCAGCAGCCCCACAGGGGGCTACGAGCAGTACTTC. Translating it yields CASSPTGGYEQYF.

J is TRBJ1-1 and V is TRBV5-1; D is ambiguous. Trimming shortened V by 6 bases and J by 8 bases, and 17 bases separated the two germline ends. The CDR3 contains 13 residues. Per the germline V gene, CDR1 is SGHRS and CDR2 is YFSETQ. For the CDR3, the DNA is TGCGCCAGCACCCTGATAGGTTCCGAGGAAGCTTTCTTT. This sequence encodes CASTLIGSEEAFF.

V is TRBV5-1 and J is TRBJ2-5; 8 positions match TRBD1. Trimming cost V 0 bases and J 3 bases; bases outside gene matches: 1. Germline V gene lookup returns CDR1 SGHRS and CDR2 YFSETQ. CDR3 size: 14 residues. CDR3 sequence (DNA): TGCGCCAGCAGCTTGGGGACAGGGAAAGAGACCCAGTACTTC. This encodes CASSLGTGKETQYF.

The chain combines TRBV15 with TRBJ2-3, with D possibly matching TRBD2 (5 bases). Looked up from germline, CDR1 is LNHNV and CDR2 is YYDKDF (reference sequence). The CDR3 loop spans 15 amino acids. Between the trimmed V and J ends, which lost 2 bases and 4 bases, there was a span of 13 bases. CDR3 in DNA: TGTGCCACCAGCAGAAGGTTAGGAGGAGCAGATACGCAGTATTTT. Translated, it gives CATSRRLGGADTQYF.

Written as DNA, the CDR3 is TGTGCCAGCAGTTTGCTTGCCCGGGACAGGGGGCCGTTCGAGCAGTACTTC. Protein: CASSLLARDRGPFEQYF. J is TRBJ2-7 and V is TRBV7-2; 12 bases are shared with TRBD1. The germline V gene has CDR1 SGHTA and CDR2 FQGNSA. The ends lost 6 bases at V and 6 bases at J; junction bases unmatched: 15. CDR3 length: 17 amino acids.

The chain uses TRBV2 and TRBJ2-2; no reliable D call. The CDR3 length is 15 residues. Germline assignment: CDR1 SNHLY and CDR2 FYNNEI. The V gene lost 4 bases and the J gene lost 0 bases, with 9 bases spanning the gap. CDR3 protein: CASSVAAANTGELFF. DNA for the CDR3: TGTGCCAGCAGTGTCGCCGCCGCGAACACCGGGGAGCTGTTTTTT.

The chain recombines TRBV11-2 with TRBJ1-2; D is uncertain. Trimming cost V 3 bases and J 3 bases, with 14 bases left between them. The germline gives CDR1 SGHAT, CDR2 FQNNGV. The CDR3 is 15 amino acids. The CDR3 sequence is CASSFAPGVHYGYTF. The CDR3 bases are TGTGCCAGCAGCTTCGCGCCGGGAGTACACTATGGCTACACCTTC. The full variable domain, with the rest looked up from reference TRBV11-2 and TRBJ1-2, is EAGVAQSPRYKIIEKRQSVAFWCNPISGHATLYWYQQILGQGPKLLIQFQNNGVVDDSQLPKDRFSAERLKGVDSTLKIQPAKLEDSAVYLCASSFAPGVHYGYTFGSGTRLTVV.

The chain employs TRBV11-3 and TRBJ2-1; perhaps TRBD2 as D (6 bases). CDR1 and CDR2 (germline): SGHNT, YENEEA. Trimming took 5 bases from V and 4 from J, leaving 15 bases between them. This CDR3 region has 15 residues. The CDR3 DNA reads TGTGCCAGCAGCCATACCGGGACTCTATACAATGAGCAGTTCTTC. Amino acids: CASSHTGTLYNEQFF.